Included here is one T cell receptor beta chain sequence, with context. This table comes from immunoSEQ multiplex PCR, and its TCRdb copy is limited to in-frame clones, with some not included. The table lists about 44,000 clones, approximately 96% of them singletons. The data derive from a study of T cell changes during pregnancy in multiple sclerosis. V lost 5 bases and J lost 3; bases outside the gene matches: 23. This CDR3 has 21 amino acids. Germline loops: CDR1 SGHRS, CDR2 YFSETQ. The chain joins TRBV5-1 to TRBJ1-1; the match to TRBD1 covers 12 bases. This sequence originates from a female donor with multiple sclerosis, enrolled in a pregnancy study. Source: peripheral blood, taken in the second trimester of pregnancy. DNA for the CDR3: TGCGCCAGCAGGACCGGGACAGGGGGCGCCCTCCTAAGGCTGATGGACACTGAAGCTTTCTTT. Protein sequence: CASRTGTGGALLRLMDTEAFF.